The 20 T cell receptor beta chains in this list originate from one sample, sequenced in a study of blood T cell repertoires in COVID-19. The repertoire was sequenced with immunoSEQ multiplex PCR; TCRdb's copy has only in-frame clones and lacks some. The sample lists about 35,000 clones; more than 75% were seen once. The source material was peripheral blood. The receptors were gathered from an elderly man with active or convalescent COVID-19.

CDR3 residues: CASSYRDRILYGYTF. CDR3 in DNA: TGTGCCAGCAGCTACCGGGACAGGATCTTATATGGCTACACCTTC. This chain joins TRBV5-6 and TRBJ1-2; 8 bases map to TRBD1. The length of the CDR3 is 15 residues. With 3 bases clipped from V and 5 bases from J, the junction kept 9 bases outside the gene matches. CDR1 and CDR2 from the germline V gene are SGHDT and YYEEEE.

This clone was seen ten or more times. This CDR3 reads CASSFTSGDTQYF. CDR3 DNA: TGTGCCAGCAGCTTTACTAGCGGTGATACGCAGTATTTT. The rearrangement links TRBV7-9 to TRBJ2-3; 8 bases are shared with TRBD2. This CDR3 region has 13 residues. Germline CDR1 is SEHNR and CDR2 is FQNEAQ (reference sequence). The V gene end was trimmed by 3 bases and the J gene end by 6 bases; junction bases not matched to a gene: 2. The full variable domain, with the rest looked up from reference TRBV7-9 and TRBJ2-3, is DTGVSQNPRHKITKRGQNVTFRCDPISEHNRLYWYRQTLGQGPEFLTYFQNEAQLEKSRLLSDRFSAERPKGSFSTLEIQRTEQGDSAMYLCASSFTSGDTQYFGPGTRLTVL.

This chain links TRBV29-1 with TRBJ2-6, with D unclear. Trimming pared 5 bases from V and 1 base from J, leaving 6 bases between. This CDR3 has 13 residues. CDR1 is SQVTM and CDR2 is ANQGSEA in the germline V gene. CDR3 coding DNA: TGCAGCGTTCTTCCTTCTGGGGCCAACGTCCTGACTTTC. Translated: CSVLPSGANVLTF.

V usage is TRBV7-3 and J usage is TRBJ1-2, with a tentative D call TRBD1 (6 bases). CDR3 length equals 13 residues. Trimming removed 5 bases from V and 0 bases from J, with 7 bases in between. Germline CDR1 reads SGHTA; CDR2 reads FQGTGA. The CDR3 sequence: CASSPGANYGYTF. CDR3 nucleotide sequence: TGTGCCAGCAGCCCAGGGGCTAACTATGGCTACACCTTC.

This chain links TRBV5-1 with TRBJ2-1; TRBD2 matches 10 bases. V was clipped by 0 bases and J by 7 bases; unmatched bases: 7. Per the germline V gene, CDR1 is SGHRS and CDR2 is YFSETQ. The length of the CDR3 is 16 residues. In DNA, the CDR3 is TGCGCCAGCAGCTTGGAAAGCGGGAGGGCCAATAATGAGCAGTTCTTC. This encodes CASSLESGRANNEQFF.

This clone has only a few counts. The chain employs TRBV7-8 and TRBJ2-1, with 7 bases that match TRBD2. The V gene's germline CDR1 is SGHVS and CDR2 FQNEAQ. This CDR3 has 15 amino acids. With 2 bases clipped from V and 5 bases from J, the junction kept 6 bases outside the gene matches. The CDR3, as DNA: TGTGCCAGCAGCTTAAGGGCCGGGGGGAACAATGAGCAGTTCTTC. Residues: CASSLRAGGNNEQFF. Together with reference TRBV7-8 and TRBJ2-1, the CDR3 gives the full variable domain: GAGVSQSPRYKVAKRGQDVALRCDPISGHVSLFWYQQALGQGPEFLTYFQNEAQLDKSGLPSDRFFAERPEGSVSTLKIQRTQQEDSAVYLCASSLRAGGNNEQFFGPGTRLTVL.

CDR3 bases: TGTGCCAGTAGTATTTCGGGATCCGTTAATCAGCCCCAGCATTTT. It yields the protein CASSISGSVNQPQHF. This chain joins TRBV19 and TRBJ1-5; no clear D gene. The length of the CDR3 is 15 residues. Germline lookup yields CDR1 LNHDA and CDR2 SQIVND (reference sequence). Trimming took 3 bases from V and 4 from J, leaving 13 bases between them.

Only a few counts were recorded for this clone. CDR3 sequence (DNA): TGTGCCATCAGTGAGGGGGCGGGAGAGCCCCCCCGATGGTTCTTC. It translates to CAISEGAGEPPRWFF. The chain combines TRBV10-3 with TRBJ2-1, with 7 bases aligning to TRBD2. The germline V gene encodes CDR1 ENHRY and CDR2 SYGVKD. With 2 bases clipped from V and 15 bases from J, the junction kept 16 bases outside the gene matches. There are 15 residues in the CDR3.

The genes are TRBV25-1 and TRBJ1-4, with D hard to call. The CDR3 is 15 amino acids. V was pared by 3 bases and J by 8 bases, with 16 bases between. The germline V gene encodes CDR1 MGHDK and CDR2 SYGVNS. In nucleotides, the CDR3 is TGTGCCAGCAGTGACCCAGGACTCCCTGGGGAAAAACTGTTTTTT. Residues: CASSDPGLPGEKLFF.

The V call is TRBV9, the J call TRBJ1-4, with 8 bases fitting TRBD1. This CDR3 comprises 15 residues. CDR1 SGDLS and CDR2 YYNGEE come from the germline V gene. Trimming cost V 0 bases and J 7 bases; bases outside gene matches: 5. The CDR3 DNA sequence: TGTGCCAGCAGCGTAGAGGGGACAGGTGGTGAAAAACTGTTTTTT. It translates to CASSVEGTGGEKLFF. The entire variable domain, with the rest obtained from reference TRBV9 and TRBJ1-4, is as follows: DSGVTQTPKHLITATGQRVTLRCSPRSGDLSVYWYQQSLDQGLQFLIQYYNGEERAKGNILERFSAQQFPDLHSELNLSSLELGDSALYFCASSVEGTGGEKLFFGSGTQLSVL.

V usage is TRBV7-2 and J usage is TRBJ1-2; D is ambiguous. The germline gives CDR1 SGHTA, CDR2 FQGNSA. This CDR3 has 13 residues. The V gene lost 3 bases and the J gene lost 8 bases, with 13 bases spanning the gap. CDR3 bases: TGTGCCAGCAGCTTCCCCTCTAGCAGGGGCTACACCTTC. Protein product: CASSFPSSRGYTF.

The rearrangement joins TRBV19 to TRBJ1-5; 7 nucleotides agree with TRBD1. Germline assignment: CDR1 LNHDA and CDR2 SQIVND (reference sequence). V shed 5 bases and J 7 bases; nucleotides not matched to a gene: 8. The CDR3 runs 14 residues. CDR3 nucleotide sequence: TGTGCCAGTAGTGAAGACAGGGAGGACCAGCCCCAGCATTTT. It specifies CASSEDREDQPQHF.

The V call is TRBV28, the J call TRBJ1-2, with TRBD1 identical over 9 bases. Germline CDR1 reads MDHEN; CDR2 reads SYDVKM. V shed 7 bases, J shed 7 bases, and the junction held 7 bases outside the gene matches. There are 13 residues in the CDR3. DNA of the CDR3: TGTGCCAGCAACCTACAGGGGGCGGGTGGCTACACCTTC. This translates into CASNLQGAGGYTF.

The rearrangement links TRBV5-4 to TRBJ2-7, with a weak D call TRBD2 (6 bases). From germline, CDR1 is SGHNT and CDR2 YYREEE (reference sequence). The V and J ends lost 3 bases and 4 bases respectively, with 11 bases between them. This CDR3 is 13 amino acids long. CDR3 residues: CASSSGTHYEQYF. The CDR3 DNA reads as TGTGCCAGCAGCTCCGGGACTCATTACGAGCAGTACTTC. Based on the CDR3 plus reference TRBV5-4 and TRBJ2-7, the full variable domain is ETGVTQSPTHLIKTRGQQVTLRCSSQSGHNTVSWYQQALGQGPQFIFQYYREEENGRGNFPPRFSGLQFPNYSSELNVNALELDDSALYLCASSSGTHYEQYFGPGTRLTVT.

The chain has TRBV6-5 and TRBJ1-1; no clear D gene. Germline-derived CDR1 and CDR2 are MNHEY and SVGAGI. CDR3 length: 12 residues. The CDR3 loop reads CASRETNTEAFF. The CDR3 DNA reads TGTGCTTCTCGGGAGACGAACACTGAAGCTTTCTTT.

The V call is TRBV27, the J call TRBJ1-5; D is perhaps TRBD1 (5 bases). This CDR3 region has 14 residues. Trimming removed 0 bases at V and 7 bases at J, with 10 bases between. Germline V gene data show CDR1 as MNHEY and CDR2 as SMNVEV (reference sequence). The CDR3 here is CASSLSGSGQPQHF. CDR3 in DNA: TGTGCCAGCAGTTTATCAGGGTCAGGGCAGCCCCAGCATTTT.

The chain has TRBV19 and TRBJ2-1; D ambiguous. The CDR3 has 11 amino acids. The V gene lost 4 bases and the J gene lost 4 bases, with 2 bases spanning the gap. Germline CDR1 reads LNHDA; CDR2 reads SQIVND (reference sequence). The CDR3 region is CASSTYNEQFF. The DNA for the CDR3 is TGTGCCAGTAGTACATACAATGAGCAGTTCTTC.

This chain joins TRBV28 and TRBJ1-2; TRBD1 aligns across 7 bases. Per the germline V gene, CDR1 is MDHEN and CDR2 is SYDVKM. The CDR3 runs to 16 residues. Trimming took 4 bases from V and 2 from J; bases not matched to a gene: 10. The CDR3 DNA follows: TGTGCCAGCAGTTCCCCAGGGATAGGGGGCAACTATGGCTACACCTTC. Translating it yields CASSSPGIGGNYGYTF.

The chain combines TRBV20-1 with TRBJ2-7; D is perhaps TRBD2 (6 bases). The CDR3 extends over 14 amino acids. Trimming took off 3 bases at V and 3 bases at J, with 15 bases between the two ends. Germline values: CDR1 DFQATT, CDR2 SNEGSKA (reference sequence). The CDR3 DNA sequence: TGCAGTGCTAGTAAGACTAGAGGCATCTACGAGCAGTACTTC. This translates into CSASKTRGIYEQYF.

V gene TRBV7-9 combines with J gene TRBJ2-5; TRBD2 aligns across 9 bases. This CDR3 has 15 residues. Germline V gives CDR1 SEHNR, CDR2 FQNEAQ (reference sequence). The junction had 11 bases not matched to a gene; V was cut back by 7 bases and J by 5 bases. CDR3 DNA sequence: TGTGCCAGCACCCTATTTGCGGGAGGGAGGGAGACCCAGTACTTC. Residues: CASTLFAGGRETQYF.